This TCR beta chain was found in a study of blood T cell repertoires in COVID-19. On the study more broadly: Both acute and convalescent COVID-19 samples were obtained from the United States, Italy and Spain. In each case, the material was cDNA or gDNA derived from T cells, B-cell-depleted T cells, or PBMCs.

The V segment lost 3 bases and the J segment 6 bases; nucleotides outside the gene matches: 12. Germline V gives CDR1 KGHDR, CDR2 SFDVKD. This CDR3 has 17 amino acids. In the authors' workflow: By means of reference gene primer amplification, nucleated cell counts were estimated. The assay was immunoSEQ multiplex PCR, and TCRdb's table has in-frame clones only and misses some. That table furnishes V, J and clone size, whereas the DNA furnished D and trimming. The data contain over 150,000 clones, 85% to 90% of them seen just once; the ten biggest clones take up 9.5% to 15%. While infection was still active, Seattle patients were enrolled and then followed longitudinally.

Sample: peripheral blood. The receptor was derived from a woman in her 70s with COVID-19, enrolled during active disease. The V call is TRBV24-1, the J call TRBJ1-2; 10 bases are a match to TRBD1. The CDR3 DNA reads as TGTGCCACCAGTGATCCGGGACAGGGGAAAATCGGGAATGGCTACACCTTC. It specifies CATSDPGQGKIGNGYTF.